The source of this TCR beta chain is a study (dated by TCRdb to the early 2010s). This clonotype is labeled medium-sized (0.01 to 0.1%). Its antigen target is currently unknown. The junction departs from germline at one end; a sequencing error may be responsible. The CDR3, cysteine through phenylalanine, is 12 amino acids long. Solely the CDR3 DNA is kept, with 36 bases framed from the first base. Looking up the germline V gene (reference sequence) yields CDR1 DFQATT and CDR2 SNEGSKA. The sample was run on an Illumina Genome Analyzer IIx. TCRdb cleaned the public reads at Q25 with fastp, built clones with MiXCR and kept in-frame beta chains. Rows are unified per CDR3 protein, each entry keeping the most common DNA and genes. Recorded for this sample are about 7,100 distinct CDR3 sequences; roughly 32% of them occurred a single time. The top ten constitute roughly 20% of the sample.

The sequence was obtained from a human donor. The sequence joins TRBV20-1 to TRBJ2-5, with a weak D call of TRBD1 (6 bases match). Sequences were obtained from blood. In nucleotides, the sequence is TGCAGTCCTAGGACAGACCAAGAGACCCAGTACTTC. Its protein reads: CSPRTDQETQYF.